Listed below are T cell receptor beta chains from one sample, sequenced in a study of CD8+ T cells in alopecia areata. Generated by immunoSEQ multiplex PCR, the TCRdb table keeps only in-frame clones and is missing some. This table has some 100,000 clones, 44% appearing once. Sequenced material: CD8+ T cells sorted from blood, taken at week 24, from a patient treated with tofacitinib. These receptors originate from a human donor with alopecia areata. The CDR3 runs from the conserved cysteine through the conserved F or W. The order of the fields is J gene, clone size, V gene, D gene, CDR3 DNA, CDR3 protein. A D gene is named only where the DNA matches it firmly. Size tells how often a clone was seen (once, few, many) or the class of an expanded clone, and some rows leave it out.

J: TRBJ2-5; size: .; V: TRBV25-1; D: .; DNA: TGTGCCAGCAGTGAATGGCAGGGAAGCGCGCAAGAGACCCAGTACTTC; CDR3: CASSEWQGSAQETQYF
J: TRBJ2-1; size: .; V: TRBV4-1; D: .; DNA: TGCGCCAGCAGCCAAGACGGGGCGGGTCTTAATGAGCAGTTCTTC; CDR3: CASSQDGAGLNEQFF
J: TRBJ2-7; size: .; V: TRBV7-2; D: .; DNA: TGTGCCAGCAGCGCCCCCGGACTGACAACCTACGAGCAGTACTTC; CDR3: CASSAPGLTTYEQYF
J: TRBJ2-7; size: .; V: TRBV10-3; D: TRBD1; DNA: TGTGCCATCAGTGGGTCCCCTACGACAGGGTTAATTACCTACGAGCAGTACTTC; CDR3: CAISGSPTTGLITYEQYF
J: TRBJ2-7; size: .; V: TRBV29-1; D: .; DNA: TGCAGCGTTGATGGTGGGGACGGGTACGAGCAGTACTTC; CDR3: CSVDGGDGYEQYF
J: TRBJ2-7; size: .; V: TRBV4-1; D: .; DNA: TGCGCCAGCAGCCCGAACCCTACAGGGCAGGGGAATTTCTACGAGCAGTACTTC; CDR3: CASSPNPTGQGNFYEQYF
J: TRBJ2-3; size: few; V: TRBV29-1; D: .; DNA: TGCAGCGTTGAAGAGGGGTTGGGCACAGATACGCAGTATTTT; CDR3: CSVEEGLGTDTQYF
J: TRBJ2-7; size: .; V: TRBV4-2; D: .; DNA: TGTGCCAGCAGCCAAGATAGGGGGAACTACGAGCAGTACTTC; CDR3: CASSQDRGNYEQYF
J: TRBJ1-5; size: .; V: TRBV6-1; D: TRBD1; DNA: TGTGCCAGCAGTGAAGATATCTACCCGGGACAGCTCCGACCGAATAGCAATCAGCCCCAGCATTTT; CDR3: CASSEDIYPGQLRPNSNQPQHF
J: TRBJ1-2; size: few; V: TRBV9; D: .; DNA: TGTGCCAGCAGCGTAGGCTCGTTTGGCTACACCTTC; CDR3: CASSVGSFGYTF
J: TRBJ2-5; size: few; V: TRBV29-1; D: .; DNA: TGCAGCGTTGTTTTAGCGGAGGACTGGGGTAAAGAGACCCAGTACTTC; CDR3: CSVVLAEDWGKETQYF
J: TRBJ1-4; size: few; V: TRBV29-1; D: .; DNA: TGCAGCGTTCAGGACGGACCCGCCGGACTGTTTTTT; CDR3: CSVQDGPAGLFF
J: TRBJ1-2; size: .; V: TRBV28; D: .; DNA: TGTGCCAGCAGTTTATTAGGCACCCGGGATGGCTACACCTTC; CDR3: CASSLLGTRDGYTF
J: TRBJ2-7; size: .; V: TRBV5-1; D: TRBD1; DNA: TGCGCCAGCAGCTCGATCCCGGGACAGGGGCACGAGCAGTACTTC; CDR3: CASSSIPGQGHEQYF
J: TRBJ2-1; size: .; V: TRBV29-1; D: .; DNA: TGCAGCGTTGAAATCAGGGTCGAGGGCAATGAGCAGTTCTTC; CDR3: CSVEIRVEGNEQFF
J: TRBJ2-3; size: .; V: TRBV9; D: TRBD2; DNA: TGTGCCAGCAGCGAGGGACTAGCGGGCACAGATACGCAGTATTTT; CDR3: CASSEGLAGTDTQYF
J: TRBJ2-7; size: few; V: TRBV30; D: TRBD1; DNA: TGTGCCTGGAAAGGGAGGGACAGGGAATACGAGCAGTACTTC; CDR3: CAWKGRDREYEQYF
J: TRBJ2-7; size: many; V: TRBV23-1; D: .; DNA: TGCGCCAGCATAGCGTCCGCTGCCTACGAGCAGTACTTC; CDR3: CASIASAAYEQYF
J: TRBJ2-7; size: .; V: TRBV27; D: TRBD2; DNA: TGTGCCAGCAGTATTGGGGCTAGCGGCTACGAGCAGTACTTC; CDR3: CASSIGASGYEQYF
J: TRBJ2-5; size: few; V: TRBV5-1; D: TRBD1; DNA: TGCGCCAGCAGCTTGGGTACAGGGGGTATTCAAGAGACCCAGTACTTC; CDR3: CASSLGTGGIQETQYF
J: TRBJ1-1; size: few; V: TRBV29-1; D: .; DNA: TGCAGCGTTGAAATGGGGCTAGACACTGAAGCTTTCTTT; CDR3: CSVEMGLDTEAFF